The entry below describes one T cell receptor beta chain. The data are from a study of human T cells and chemical hapten exposure. The time point denotes: healthy volunteer bleed at 2 weeks. Total RNA extraction was carried out from unfractionated whole blood. The CDR3 has 18 residues. In germline, CDR1 is DFQATT, CDR2 SNEGSKA (reference sequence). After removal of 6 bases from V and 3 bases from J, the junction contained 19 bases not matched to a gene. TCRdb re-analysed the RACE reads in MiXCR, keeping a single row per CDR3 protein. The sample has tens of thousands of distinct CDR3 sequences, nearly 7.5% seen once.

The source material was whole blood. The TCR sequence derives from a human donor in good health. Some clones in this sample may be carry-over from other donors' samples. The chain uses TRBV20-1 and TRBJ2-7; the match to TRBD2 covers 11 bases. The CDR3 region has the DNA TGCAGTGCCAATCCGACTAGCGGGAATCTCTACCTCGACTACGAGCAGTACTTC. This translates into CSANPTSGNLYLDYEQYF.